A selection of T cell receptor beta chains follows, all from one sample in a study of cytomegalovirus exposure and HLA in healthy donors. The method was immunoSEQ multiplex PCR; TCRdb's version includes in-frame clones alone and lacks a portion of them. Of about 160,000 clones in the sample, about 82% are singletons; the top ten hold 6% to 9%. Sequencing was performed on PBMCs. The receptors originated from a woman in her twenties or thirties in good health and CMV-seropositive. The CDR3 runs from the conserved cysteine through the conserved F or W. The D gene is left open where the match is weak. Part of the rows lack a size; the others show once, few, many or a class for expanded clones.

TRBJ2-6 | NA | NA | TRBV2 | CGKGGRDFGANVLTF | TGTGGCAAGGGAGGCAGGGATTTTGGGGCCAACGTCCTGACTTTC
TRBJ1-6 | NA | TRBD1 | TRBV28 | CASATGFYNSPLHF | TGTGCCAGCGCGACAGGGTTCTATAATTCACCCCTCCACTTT
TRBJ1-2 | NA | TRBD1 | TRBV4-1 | CASSPYWTGAYGYTF | TGCGCCAGCAGCCCGTACTGGACAGGTGCCTATGGCTACACCTTC
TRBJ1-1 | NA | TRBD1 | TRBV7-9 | CASSFFVIQGVPNTEAFF | TGTGCCAGCAGCTTCTTCGTCATCCAGGGGGTACCGAACACTGAAGCTTTCTTT
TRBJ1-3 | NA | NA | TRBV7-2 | CASSVQGNSGNTIYF | TGTGCCAGCAGCGTTCAGGGGAACTCTGGAAACACCATATATTTT
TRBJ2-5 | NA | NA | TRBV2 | CASSLQDQETQYF | TGTGCCAGCAGTTTACAGGACCAAGAGACCCAGTACTTC
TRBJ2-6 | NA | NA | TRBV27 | CASSLAGGANVLTF | TGTGCCAGCAGTTTAGCGGGAGGGGCCAACGTCCTGACTTTC
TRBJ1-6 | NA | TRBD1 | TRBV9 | CASGTGTFNSPLHF | TGTGCCAGTGGGACAGGGACTTTCAATTCACCCCTCCACTTT
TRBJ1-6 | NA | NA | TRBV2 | CASCLAQSPLHF | TGTGCCAGCTGTTTAGCACAATCACCCCTCCACTTT
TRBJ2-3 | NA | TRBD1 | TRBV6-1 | CASSGSGGEGADTQYF | TGTGCCAGCAGTGGATCAGGGGGCGAGGGAGCAGATACGCAGTATTTT
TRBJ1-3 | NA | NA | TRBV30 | CASYPQRGGNTIYF | TGTGCCTCATATCCACAGCGCGGGGGGAACACCATATATTTT
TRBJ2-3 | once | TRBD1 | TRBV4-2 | CASSQSPPGQGRIDTQYF | TGTGCCAGCAGCCAGTCACCTCCGGGACAGGGGAGGATAGATACGCAGTATTTT
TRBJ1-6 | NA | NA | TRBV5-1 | CASSLEGGGSPLHF | TGCGCCAGCAGCTTGGAGGGCGGGGGTTCACCCCTCCACTTT
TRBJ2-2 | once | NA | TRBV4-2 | CAVTLTNTGELFF | TGTGCCGTGACCCTGACTAACACCGGGGAGCTGTTTTTT
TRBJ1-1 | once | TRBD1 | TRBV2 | CASSLQGPAEAFF | TGTGCCAGCAGTTTACAGGGGCCAGCTGAAGCTTTCTTT
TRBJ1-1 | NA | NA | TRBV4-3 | CASSQDRGWNTEAFF | TGCGCCAGCAGCCAAGATCGGGGGTGGAACACTGAAGCTTTCTTT
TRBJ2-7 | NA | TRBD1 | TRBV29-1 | CSVESDRGHEQYF | TGCAGCGTGGAATCGGACAGGGGCCACGAGCAGTACTTC
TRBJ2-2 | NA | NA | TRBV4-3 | CASSQDLGLVGAGELFF | TGCGCCAGCAGCCAAGATCTTGGACTCGTGGGAGCCGGGGAGCTGTTTTTT
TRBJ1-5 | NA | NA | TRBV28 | CASNDRDNAGQPQHF | TGTGCCAGCAACGACCGGGACAATGCGGGCCAGCCCCAGCATTTT
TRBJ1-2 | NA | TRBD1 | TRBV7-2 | CASSYGFRGAQTGYTF | TGTGCCAGCAGCTATGGATTCAGGGGGGCCCAGACAGGCTACACCTTC
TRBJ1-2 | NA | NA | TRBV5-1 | CASSQGLEGYTF | TGCGCCAGCAGCCAGGGACTTGAGGGCTACACCTTC
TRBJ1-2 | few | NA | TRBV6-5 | CASSYSVANYGYTF | TGTGCCAGCAGTTACTCGGTAGCTAACTATGGCTACACCTTC
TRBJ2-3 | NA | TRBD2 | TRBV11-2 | CASSLSSGGDTQYF | TGTGCCAGCAGCTTATCTAGCGGGGGCGATACGCAGTATTTT
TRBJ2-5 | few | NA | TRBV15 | CATSTRSQETQYF | TGTGCCACCAGCACAAGGAGTCAAGAGACCCAGTACTTC
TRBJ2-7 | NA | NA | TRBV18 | CASSPLPYEQYF | TGTGCCAGCTCACCCCTCCCCTACGAGCAGTACTTC